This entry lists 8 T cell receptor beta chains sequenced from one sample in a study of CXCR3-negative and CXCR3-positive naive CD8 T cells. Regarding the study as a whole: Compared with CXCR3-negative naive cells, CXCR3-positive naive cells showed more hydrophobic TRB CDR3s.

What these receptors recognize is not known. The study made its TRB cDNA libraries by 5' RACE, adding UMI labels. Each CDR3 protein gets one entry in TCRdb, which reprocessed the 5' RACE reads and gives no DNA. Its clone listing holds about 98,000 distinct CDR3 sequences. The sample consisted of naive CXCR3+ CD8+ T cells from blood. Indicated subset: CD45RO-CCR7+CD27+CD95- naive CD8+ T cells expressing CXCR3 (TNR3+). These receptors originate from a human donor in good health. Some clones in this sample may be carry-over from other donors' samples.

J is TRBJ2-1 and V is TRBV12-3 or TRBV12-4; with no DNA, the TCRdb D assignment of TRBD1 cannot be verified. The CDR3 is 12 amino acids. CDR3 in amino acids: CASSFPGPEQFF.

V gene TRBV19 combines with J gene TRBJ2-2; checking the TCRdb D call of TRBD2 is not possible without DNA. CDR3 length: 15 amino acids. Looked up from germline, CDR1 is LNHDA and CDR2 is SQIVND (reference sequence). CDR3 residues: CASRLDNRDTGELFF.

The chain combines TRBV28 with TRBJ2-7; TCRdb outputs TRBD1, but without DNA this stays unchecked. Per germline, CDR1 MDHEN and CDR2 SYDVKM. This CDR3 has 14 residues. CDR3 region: CASSFRGPTYEQYF.

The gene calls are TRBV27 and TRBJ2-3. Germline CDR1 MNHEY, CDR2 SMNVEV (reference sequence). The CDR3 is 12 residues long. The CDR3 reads CASRASTDTQYF.

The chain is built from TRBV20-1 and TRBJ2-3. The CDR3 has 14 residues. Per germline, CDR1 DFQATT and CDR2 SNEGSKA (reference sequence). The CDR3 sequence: CSAYTARSTDTQYF.

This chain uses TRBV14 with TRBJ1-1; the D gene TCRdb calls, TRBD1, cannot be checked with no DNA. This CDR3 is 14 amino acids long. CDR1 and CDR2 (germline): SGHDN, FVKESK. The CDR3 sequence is CASSQHGGKAEAFF.

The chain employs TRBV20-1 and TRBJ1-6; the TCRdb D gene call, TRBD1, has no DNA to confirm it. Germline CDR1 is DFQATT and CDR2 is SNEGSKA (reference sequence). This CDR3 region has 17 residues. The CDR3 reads CSARASLETGAYSPLHF.

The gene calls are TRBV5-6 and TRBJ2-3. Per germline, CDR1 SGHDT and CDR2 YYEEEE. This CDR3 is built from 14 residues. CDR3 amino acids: CASSLRPSPDTQYF.